This TCR beta chain comes out of a study of OX40 agonist ivuxolimab in advanced cancers. V lost 6 bases and J lost 6, with 9 bases in between. CDR1 and CDR2 from the germline V gene are SNHLY and FYNNEI. The CDR3 spans 12 residues. Generated by immunoSEQ multiplex PCR, the TCRdb table keeps only in-frame clones and is missing some. The table lists 35,000 to 50,000 clones, approximately 80% of them singletons. This chain connects TRBV2 to TRBJ2-1; no clear D gene. The receptor was derived from an adult with an advanced solid tumor such as melanoma, head and neck, liver or kidney cancer. This specimen consisted of CD4+ or CD8+ T cells sorted from blood, obtained in a trial of the OX40 agonist ivuxolimab. CDR3: CASSPEGNEQFF. The CDR3 region has the DNA TGTGCCAGCAGCCCGGAAGGCAATGAGCAGTTCTTC.